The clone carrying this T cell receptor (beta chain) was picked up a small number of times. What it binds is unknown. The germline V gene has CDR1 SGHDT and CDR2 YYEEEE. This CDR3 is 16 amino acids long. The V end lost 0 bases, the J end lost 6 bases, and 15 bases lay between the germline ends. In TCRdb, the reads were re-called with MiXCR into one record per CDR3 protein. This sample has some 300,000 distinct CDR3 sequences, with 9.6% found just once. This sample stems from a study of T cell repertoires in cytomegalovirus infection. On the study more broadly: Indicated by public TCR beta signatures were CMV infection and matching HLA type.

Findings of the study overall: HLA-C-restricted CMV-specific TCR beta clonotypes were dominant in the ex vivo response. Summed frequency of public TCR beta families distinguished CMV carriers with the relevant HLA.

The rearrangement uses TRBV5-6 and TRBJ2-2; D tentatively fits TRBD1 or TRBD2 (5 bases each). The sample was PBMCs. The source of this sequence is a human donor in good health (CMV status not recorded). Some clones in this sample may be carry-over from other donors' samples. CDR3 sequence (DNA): TGTGCCAGCAGCTTGGTCGGTGGGGGACCCGCCGGGGAGCTGTTTTTT. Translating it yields CASSLVGGGPAGELFF.